This T cell receptor (beta chain) was found in a study of T cells after posttransplantation cyclophosphamide (dated by TCRdb to 2016 to 2017). About the full investigation: Using TRB sequencing, the study followed how the T cell repertoire reconstituted after myeloablative bone marrow transplantation in which posttransplantation cyclophosphamide served as GVHD prophylaxis. Antigen receptor sequencing covered samples from 35 PTCy-treated patients and approximately 15 of their related bone marrow donors. Blood from every one of the roughly 30 PTCy patients who had 1-year posttransplant specimens underwent TRB sequencing. In 3 patients, TRB sequencing was also performed on up to 3 more blood samples taken 2 to 5.2 years after transplant, and in 4 patients, pretransplant blood was also TRB-sequenced. Because TRA and TRB clonality were tightly correlated in 9 samples, subsequent TCR analyses were focused on TRB only. Public TRB sequences were searched against a database of over 3,600 sequences associated with responses to pathogens, tumor antigens, self-antigens and alloantigens.

Study-wide conclusions, independent of this receptor: Across the approximately 42 patients, TRB clonality was highly associated with recipient CMV seropositivity and CMV reactivation, and diversity with PTCy was similar to that in the CNI/methotrexate controls. Donor-recipient similarity was low at 1-2 months but increased during the first year, and donor CD8+ memory clones often dominated later blood repertoires. The TRB repertoires of T cells infiltrating skin or GI tract showed only limited overlap with the TRB repertoires of T cells in blood.

This clone was counted ten times or more. There is no known antigen for this receptor. Per-base quality was not reported, and no clone a single base away is much larger than it. The germline V gene encodes CDR1 MNHNY and CDR2 SVGAGI (reference sequence). V sheds 11 bases and J sheds 4 bases, leaving 24 bases between their ends. From cysteine to phenylalanine, the CDR3 is 16 amino acids long. CDR3 DNA is the only sequence kept; it has 48 bases, read in frame from the first base. Peripheral blood samples were provided by related bone marrow donors on the day of marrow donation. Peripheral blood and bone marrow mononuclear cells were isolated by Ficoll-Hypaque density centrifugation and were cryopreserved. Genomic DNA was used for TRB sequencing, which was performed with the immunoSEQ assay at survey resolution or with the hsTCRB kit. In the paper's pipeline: The immunoSEQ software handled the initial read processing, while the LymphoSeq R package was used for the repertoire analyses. Clonality was computed as 1 minus normalized Shannon entropy; Gini coefficient was also calculated for each TRB dataset. To infer phenotypes in unsorted samples, TRB sequences from sorted subsets of the recipient or donor were mapped onto unsorted samples from the same recipient. Drawn from immuneACCESS, this table holds only the in-frame rearrangements with V and J called that TCRdb kept. Clones are partly lost; checked studies trace under half to an unresolved V gene and leave the rest unexplained. Clone size and V and J calls were adopted from that table, with D and trimming inferred from the DNA. The table for this sample lists 30,000 to 45,000 clones, none of them counted only once. Of the sample, around 1.2% falls within the top ten clones.

This chain is built from TRBV6-6 and TRBJ1-5; TRBD1 might be the D gene, on 6 matching bases. The origin of this receptor is a girl between 10 and 17 years old in good health, CMV-negative, and a related stem cell transplant donor. The sequenced material came from PBMCs. The sequence in DNA is TGTGCCTCCCTTCCTAATGTAGGACAGCCAAATCAGCCCCAGCATTTT. This encodes CASLPNVGQPNQPQHF.